This T cell receptor beta chain was recovered during a study of Ad26.COV2.S vaccination and SARS-CoV-2 variants. Germline trimming cut 2 bases from V and 2 bases from J; bases unmatched to any gene: 10. The V gene's germline CDR1 is MNHNS and CDR2 SASEGT. This CDR3 contains 18 residues. Indicated treatment: some 20 received Ad26.COV2.S at low or high dose, single or two shots; roughly five received placebo; per-sample allocation not given. The study sampled participants on day 63 after the first vaccine or placebo injection. Whole-study results and caveats: The TCR breadth and depth analyses may have produced an underestimate of total T cell responses.

Libraries were prepared by immunoSEQ multiplex PCR; TCRdb keeps only in-frame clonotypes and omits some of them. The table includes 350,000 to 500,000 clones, around 91% detected once. This clone is a singleton in its sample. Its antigen is unknown. Sequencing was performed on peripheral blood, taken in a trial of Ad26.COV2.S vaccine versus placebo. The clonotype originates from a person aged 18 to 65 who received the Ad26.COV2.S COVID-19 vaccine or a placebo. The chain recombines TRBV6-1 with TRBJ2-3; 10 bases are shared with TRBD1. The CDR3: CASSELSWTGGTTDTQYF. Written as DNA, the CDR3 is TGTGCCAGCAGTGAACTATCCTGGACAGGGGGAACCACAGATACGCAGTATTTT.